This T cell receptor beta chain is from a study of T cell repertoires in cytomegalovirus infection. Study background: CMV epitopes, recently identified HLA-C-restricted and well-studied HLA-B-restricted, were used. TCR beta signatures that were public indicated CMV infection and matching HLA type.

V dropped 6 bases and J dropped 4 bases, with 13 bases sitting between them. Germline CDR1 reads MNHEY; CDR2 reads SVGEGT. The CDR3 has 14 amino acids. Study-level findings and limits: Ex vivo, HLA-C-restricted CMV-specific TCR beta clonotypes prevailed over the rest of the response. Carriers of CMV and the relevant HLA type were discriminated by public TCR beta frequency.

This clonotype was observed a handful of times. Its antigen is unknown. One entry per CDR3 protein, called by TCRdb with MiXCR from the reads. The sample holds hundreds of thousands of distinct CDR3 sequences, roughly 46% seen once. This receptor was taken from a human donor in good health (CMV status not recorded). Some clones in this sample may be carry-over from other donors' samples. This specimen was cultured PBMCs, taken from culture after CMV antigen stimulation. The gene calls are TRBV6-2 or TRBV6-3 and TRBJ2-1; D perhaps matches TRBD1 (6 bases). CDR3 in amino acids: CASRNRAIYNEQFF. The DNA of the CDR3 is TGTGCCAGCAGAAACAGGGCCATATACAATGAGCAGTTCTTC.